Listed below are T cell receptor beta chains from one sample, sequenced in a study of shared clonotypes between healthy human individuals. Here immunoSEQ multiplex PCR was the method, and the copy in TCRdb shows in-frame clones only, minus some. The sample holds 2 million to 2.5 million clones, about 95% seen once. The sample was naive CD8+ T cells sorted from blood. These receptor sequences come from a man aged 18 to 29 in good health. The CDR3 runs from the conserved cysteine through the conserved F or W. Each record gives: CDR3 protein, CDR3 DNA, D gene, CDR3 length, V gene, clone size, J gene. The D gene is left open where the match is weak. Clone size is shown for a subset of rows, as once, few, many or a class of expanded clone.

CDR3aa: CASGTLEPHRDRESEQYF
CDR3nt: TGTGCTAGTGGTACTCTCGAACCCCACCGGGACAGGGAAAGCGAGCAGTACTTC
d_gene: TRBD1
len: 18
v_gene: TRBV12-5
abundance: .
j_gene: TRBJ2-7

CDR3aa: CATSRDWDGYGYTF
CDR3nt: TGTGCCACCAGCAGAGACTGGGACGGTTATGGCTACACCTTC
d_gene: .
len: 14
v_gene: TRBV15
abundance: .
j_gene: TRBJ1-2

CDR3aa: CASSLVETQYF
CDR3nt: TGTGCCAGCAGCTTAGTAGAGACCCAGTACTTC
d_gene: .
len: 11
v_gene: TRBV7-9
abundance: few
j_gene: TRBJ2-5

CDR3aa: CASSQGTSGLYNEQFF
CDR3nt: TGCGCCAGCAGCCAGGGGACTAGCGGGCTTTACAATGAGCAGTTCTTC
d_gene: TRBD2
len: 16
v_gene: TRBV4-3
abundance: .
j_gene: TRBJ2-1

CDR3aa: CASSEGTASGNTIYF
CDR3nt: TGTGCCAGCAGTGAAGGGACAGCTTCTGGAAACACCATATATTTT
d_gene: .
len: 15
v_gene: TRBV2
abundance: .
j_gene: TRBJ1-3

CDR3aa: CASSGGDNEQFF
CDR3nt: TGTGCCAGCAGTGGGGGAGACAATGAGCAGTTCTTC
d_gene: .
len: 12
v_gene: TRBV7-9
abundance: .
j_gene: TRBJ2-1

CDR3aa: CASRTGTGYFEQYF
CDR3nt: TGTGCCAGTAGAACCGGGACAGGCTACTTCGAGCAGTACTTC
d_gene: TRBD1
len: 14
v_gene: TRBV19
abundance: .
j_gene: TRBJ2-7

CDR3aa: CASSFQGATGELFF
CDR3nt: TGTGCCAGCAGCTTTCAGGGGGCGACCGGGGAGCTGTTTTTT
d_gene: TRBD1
len: 14
v_gene: TRBV7-9
abundance: .
j_gene: TRBJ2-2

CDR3aa: CAISEGVYTEAFF
CDR3nt: TGTGCCATCAGTGAGGGGGTTTACACTGAAGCTTTCTTT
d_gene: .
len: 13
v_gene: TRBV10-3
abundance: .
j_gene: TRBJ1-1

CDR3aa: CASSSSGGSQETQYF
CDR3nt: TGTGCCAGCAGTTCGAGCGGGGGTTCCCAAGAGACCCAGTACTTC
d_gene: TRBD2
len: 15
v_gene: TRBV5-4
abundance: .
j_gene: TRBJ2-5

CDR3aa: CASSPDREGVKNIQYF
CDR3nt: TGTGCCAGTAGTCCGGACAGGGAGGGGGTCAAAAACATTCAGTACTTC
d_gene: .
len: 16
v_gene: TRBV19
abundance: .
j_gene: TRBJ2-4

CDR3aa: CASSIGAGEQYF
CDR3nt: TGTGCCAGTAGTATTGGTGCTGGCGAGCAGTACTTC
d_gene: .
len: 12
v_gene: TRBV19
abundance: .
j_gene: TRBJ2-7

CDR3aa: CASSLAGLEAFF
CDR3nt: TGTGCCAGCAGCTTAGCAGGACTTGAAGCTTTCTTT
d_gene: .
len: 12
v_gene: TRBV7-9
abundance: once
j_gene: TRBJ1-1

CDR3aa: CAWSGTGSNQPQHF
CDR3nt: TGTGCCTGGAGTGGAACTGGTAGCAATCAGCCCCAGCATTTT
d_gene: .
len: 14
v_gene: TRBV30
abundance: .
j_gene: TRBJ1-5

CDR3aa: CASRPTGGYGYTF
CDR3nt: TGTGCCAGCAGACCAACAGGGGGCTATGGCTACACCTTC
d_gene: TRBD1
len: 13
v_gene: TRBV27
abundance: .
j_gene: TRBJ1-2

CDR3aa: CASSLLGQGDNSPLHF
CDR3nt: TGTGCCAGCAGCTTATTAGGACAGGGGGATAATTCACCCCTCCACTTT
d_gene: TRBD1
len: 16
v_gene: TRBV7-9
abundance: many
j_gene: TRBJ1-6

CDR3aa: CASSGAGSTNEKLFF
CDR3nt: TGTGCCAGCAGCGGGGCAGGGTCAACTAATGAAAAACTGTTTTTT
d_gene: .
len: 15
v_gene: TRBV9
abundance: .
j_gene: TRBJ1-4

CDR3aa: CASSPLSIQETQYF
CDR3nt: TGTGCCAGCAGTCCTCTCTCGATACAAGAGACCCAGTACTTC
d_gene: .
len: 14
v_gene: TRBV28
abundance: .
j_gene: TRBJ2-5

CDR3aa: CASSYSEGYEQYF
CDR3nt: TGTGCCAGCAGTTACTCGGAAGGGTACGAGCAGTACTTC
d_gene: .
len: 13
v_gene: TRBV6-6
abundance: .
j_gene: TRBJ2-7

CDR3aa: CASSQDWDKSYNEQFF
CDR3nt: TGCGCCAGCAGCCAAGACTGGGACAAGTCCTACAATGAGCAGTTCTTC
d_gene: .
len: 16
v_gene: TRBV4-3
abundance: .
j_gene: TRBJ2-1